These 19 T cell receptor beta chains came from one sample sequenced in a study of T cells in localized non-small cell lung cancer. This table comes from immunoSEQ multiplex PCR, and its TCRdb copy is limited to in-frame clones, with some not included. The repertoire includes about 64,000 clones, approximately 80% of them detected once, and approximately 4.5% sits in the top ten. Source: PBMCs, taken before any cancer treatment. All receptors come from a man aged 35-69 years with stage II lung adenocarcinoma.

This clone was observed once. The chain links TRBV9 to TRBJ2-1; 9 bases map to TRBD1. V was clipped by 3 bases and J by 5 bases; unmatched bases: 6. CDR3 length equals 15 residues. Germline CDR1 is SGDLS and CDR2 is YYNGEE. As DNA, the CDR3 is TGTGCCAGCAGCGCTGGACAGGGGCTTCACAATGAGCAGTTCTTC. Encoded protein: CASSAGQGLHNEQFF.

The chain carries TRBV19 and TRBJ1-4; weak D call: TRBD1 (5 bases). V was pared by 1 base and J by 7 bases, with 13 bases between. Per germline, CDR1 LNHDA and CDR2 SQIVND (reference sequence). The length of the CDR3 is 15 residues. The CDR3 DNA follows: TGTGCCAGTAGTATAGTTAGGGGCCGCGGTGAAAAACTGTTTTTT. As protein: CASSIVRGRGEKLFF. Drawing the rest from reference TRBV19 and TRBJ1-4, the complete variable domain is DGGITQSPKYLFRKEGQNVTLSCEQNLNHDAMYWYRQDPGQGLRLIYYSQIVNDFQKGDIAEGYSVSREKKESFPLTVTSAQKNPTAFYLCASSIVRGRGEKLFFGSGTQLSVL.

The chain has TRBV6-1 and TRBJ2-2; TRBD1 might be the D (6 bases). Trimming shortened V by 2 bases and J by 6 bases, and 10 bases separated the two germline ends. The CDR3 is 14 amino acids. Per germline, CDR1 MNHNS and CDR2 SASEGT. The CDR3 nucleotides are TGTGCCAGCAGTGAAATGACAGGCCCCGGGGAGCTGTTTTTT. It specifies CASSEMTGPGELFF.

The CDR3 sequence: CSVGQADTQYF. Written as DNA, the CDR3 is TGCAGTGTAGGGCAAGCAGATACGCAGTATTTT. The gene calls are TRBV20-1 and TRBJ2-3; D call uncertain. The CDR3 is 11 amino acids. The ends were cut back, 7 bases at V and 4 bases at J, with 9 bases in the middle. The germline CDR1 and CDR2 sequences are DFQATT and SNEGSKA (reference sequence).

The genes are TRBV6-5 and TRBJ1-2; maybe TRBD1 (5 bases). V was pared by 2 bases and J by 3 bases, with 13 bases between. The CDR3 runs 15 residues. Germline lookup yields CDR1 MNHEY and CDR2 SVGAGI. For the CDR3, the DNA is TGTGCCAGCAGTTACGGTAGGGGAGGTTACTATGGCTACACCTTC. This translates into CASSYGRGGYYGYTF.

V gene TRBV4-2 combines with J gene TRBJ1-1; no clear D. Trimming cost V 4 bases and J 1 base, with 13 bases left between them. This CDR3 comprises 15 residues. CDR1 and CDR2 from the germline V gene are LGHNA and YNFKEQ. CDR3 sequence (DNA): TGTGCCAGCAGCCCCGCCTGGAGGGCGAACACTGAAGCTTTCTTT. This sequence encodes CASSPAWRANTEAFF.

The rearrangement joins TRBV5-1 to TRBJ2-1, with TRBD1 matching 7 bases. CDR1 is SGHRS and CDR2 is YFSETQ in the germline V gene. With V trimmed by 0 bases and J by 8 bases, 5 bases remained unmatched. This CDR3 comprises 14 residues. The CDR3 protein is CASSLGQGVDEQFF. The CDR3, as DNA: TGCGCCAGCAGCTTGGGACAGGGCGTCGATGAGCAGTTCTTC.

The V and J genes are TRBV30 and TRBJ2-7; TRBD1 agrees at 10 bases. CDR1 GTSNPN and CDR2 SVGIG come from the germline V gene (reference sequence). The CDR3 is 14 amino acids. The V and J ends lost 1 base and 2 bases, in that order; junction bases with no gene match: 2. CDR3 sequence (DNA): TGTGCCTGGAGTGCGGACAGGGGGGCCTACGAGCAGTACTTC. It encodes CAWSADRGAYEQYF.

This chain uses TRBV15 with TRBJ2-7; TRBD1 matches 12 bases. The CDR3 is made up of 14 amino acids. Germline V gene sequence: CDR1 LNHNV, CDR2 YYDKDF (reference sequence). J gave up 6 bases and V 4 bases, and 4 bases lay outside the gene matches. The CDR3 is CATSMGTGGSEQYF. The CDR3 DNA reads TGTGCCACCAGCATGGGGACAGGGGGCTCCGAGCAGTACTTC.

The chain combines TRBV2 with TRBJ1-3; 8 bases are a match to TRBD1. The CDR3 covers 14 residues. Germline assignment: CDR1 SNHLY and CDR2 FYNNEI. V lost 4 bases, J lost 4 bases, and 3 bases stayed unmatched. CDR3 nucleotide sequence: TGTGCCAGCAGTGCCGACAGGGGCGGAAACACCATATATTTT. Translation gives CASSADRGGNTIYF. Full variable domain (outside the CDR3, taken from reference TRBV2 and TRBJ1-3): EPEVTQTPSHQVTQMGQEVILRCVPISNHLYFYWYRQILGQKVEFLVSFYNNEISEKSEIFDDQFSVERPDGSNFTLKIRSTKLEDSAMYFCASSADRGGNTIYFGEGSWLTVV.

This clone was counted a single time. V gene TRBV19 combines with J gene TRBJ1-2; TRBD1 matches 7 bases. CDR1 is LNHDA and CDR2 is SQIVND in the germline V gene (reference sequence). V shed 4 bases and J 3 bases; nucleotides not matched to a gene: 8. This CDR3 is 15 amino acids long. As DNA, the CDR3 is TGTGCCAGTAGTACGCTACGGGACAGTTACTATGGCTACACCTTC. Its translation: CASSTLRDSYYGYTF.

Only one count was recorded for this clone. V gene TRBV12-5 combines with J gene TRBJ1-2; D perhaps matches TRBD1 (6 bases). There are 12 residues in the CDR3. Germline CDR1 is LGHNT and CDR2 is FRNRAP. Trimming shortened V by 2 bases and J by 7 bases, and 8 bases separated the two germline ends. The CDR3 protein is CASGLTGTGYTF. The DNA of the CDR3 is TGTGCTAGTGGTTTGACAGGGACTGGCTACACCTTC.

The table lists this clone with a few counts. The chain recombines TRBV6-5 with TRBJ1-3; tentatively, D is TRBD1 (5 bases). Trimming removed 5 bases at V and 0 bases at J, with 8 bases between. This CDR3 has 14 amino acids. Germline lookup yields CDR1 MNHEY and CDR2 SVGAGI. The CDR3 sequence is CASSPGSSGNTIYF. In DNA form, the CDR3 reads TGTGCCAGCAGTCCAGGGTCCTCTGGAAACACCATATATTTT.

This chain uses TRBV7-9 with TRBJ1-2, with TRBD1 matching 10 bases. This CDR3 has 15 residues. J was trimmed by 2 bases and V by 4 bases; bases with no gene match: 4. Germline CDR1 and CDR2: SEHNR and FQNEAQ (reference sequence). The CDR3 region is CASSWSGQGNYGYTF. The CDR3 nucleotides read TGTGCCAGCAGCTGGTCGGGACAGGGGAACTATGGCTACACCTTC.

V usage is TRBV11-3 and J usage is TRBJ2-7; D remains unclear. The CDR3 spans 15 residues. Germline V gene data show CDR1 as SGHNT and CDR2 as YENEEA. Trimming took off 5 bases at V and 2 bases at J, with 16 bases between the two ends. In DNA form, the CDR3 reads TGTGCCAGCAGCATCGGCACAGAAAGGACCTACGAGCAGTACTTC. Translation gives CASSIGTERTYEQYF.

The chain uses TRBV4-3 and TRBJ1-1; D perhaps matches TRBD1 (6 bases). Deletions cut 0 bases from V and 4 bases from J, with 12 bases between. The CDR3 has 15 amino acids. Germline-derived CDR1 and CDR2 are LGHNA and YSLEER. CDR3 in amino acids: CASSQDIGGGTEAFF. CDR3 DNA sequence: TGCGCCAGCAGCCAAGATATAGGGGGGGGCACTGAAGCTTTCTTT.

This clone counts as medium-sized. This chain joins TRBV11-2 and TRBJ2-2; D is uncertain. This CDR3 has 12 amino acids. Germline loops: CDR1 SGHAT, CDR2 FQNNGV. V lost 2 bases and J 7 bases, leaving 5 bases between the germline ends. The CDR3 nucleotides read TGTGCCAGCAGCTTACGCGGCGGGGAGCTGTTTTTT. Protein: CASSLRGGELFF.

J is TRBJ2-2 and V is TRBV7-8; 9 bases are a match to TRBD2. With 1 base clipped from V and 3 bases from J, the junction kept 6 bases outside the gene matches. This CDR3 contains 17 residues. CDR1 and CDR2 from the germline V gene are SGHVS and FQNEAQ. This CDR3 reads CASSLGSGRLHTGELFF. The CDR3 DNA reads as TGTGCCAGCAGCTTAGGCAGCGGGAGGCTTCACACCGGGGAGCTGTTTTTT.

The chain employs TRBV7-9 and TRBJ1-1; D ambiguous. Germline CDR1 reads SEHNR; CDR2 reads FQNEAQ (reference sequence). This CDR3 region has 13 residues. The V end lost 4 bases, the J end lost 4 bases, and 10 bases lay between the germline ends. The CDR3 nucleotides read TGTGCCAGCAGCTCATGGGTGAGCACTGAAGCTTTCTTT. As protein: CASSSWVSTEAFF. Full variable domain (rest looked up from reference TRBV7-9 and TRBJ1-1): DTGVSQNPRHKITKRGQNVTFRCDPISEHNRLYWYRQTLGQGPEFLTYFQNEAQLEKSRLLSDRFSAERPKGSFSTLEIQRTEQGDSAMYLCASSSWVSTEAFFGQGTRLTVV.